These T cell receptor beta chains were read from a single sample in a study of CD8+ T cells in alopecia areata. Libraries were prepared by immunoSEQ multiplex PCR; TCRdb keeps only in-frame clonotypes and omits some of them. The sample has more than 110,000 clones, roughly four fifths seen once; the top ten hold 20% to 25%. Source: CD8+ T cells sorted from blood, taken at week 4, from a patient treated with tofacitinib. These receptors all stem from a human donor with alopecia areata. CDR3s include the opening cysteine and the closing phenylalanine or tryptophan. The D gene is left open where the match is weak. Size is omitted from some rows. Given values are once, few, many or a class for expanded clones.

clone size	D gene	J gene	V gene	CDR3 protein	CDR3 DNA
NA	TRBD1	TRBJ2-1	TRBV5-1	CASGPGTDYNEQFF	TGCGCCAGTGGGCCCGGGACAGACTACAATGAGCAGTTCTTC
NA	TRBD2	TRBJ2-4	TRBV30	CAWSLGRKNIQYF	TGTGCCTGGAGCCTCGGGAGGAAAAACATTCAGTACTTC
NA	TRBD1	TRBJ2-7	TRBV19	CASSRGQGPDEQYF	TGTGCCAGTAGTAGGGGACAGGGTCCCGACGAGCAGTACTTC
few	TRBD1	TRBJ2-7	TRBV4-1	CASSPGQEYEQYF	TGCGCCAGCAGCCCGGGACAGGAGTACGAGCAGTACTTC
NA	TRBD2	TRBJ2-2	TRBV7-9	CASSRSSSGGRTVTGELFF	TGTGCCAGCAGCCGCAGTTCTAGCGGGGGCCGTACTGTCACCGGGGAGCTGTTTTTT
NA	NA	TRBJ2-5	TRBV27	CASSLTGRSQETQYF	TGTGCCAGCAGTTTAACGGGAAGGAGCCAAGAGACCCAGTACTTC
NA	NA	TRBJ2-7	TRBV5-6	CASSAGTTEQYF	TGTGCCAGCAGCGCCGGGACCACCGAGCAGTACTTC
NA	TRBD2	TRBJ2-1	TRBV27	CASSLSGGGFVNEQFF	TGTGCCAGCAGTTTATCGGGCGGGGGGTTTGTCAATGAGCAGTTCTTC
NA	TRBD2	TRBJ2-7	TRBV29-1	CSVELAGAEQYF	TGCAGCGTTGAACTAGCGGGGGCCGAGCAGTACTTC
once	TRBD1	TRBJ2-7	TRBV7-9	CASSLSGQGYEQYF	TGTGCCAGCAGCTTAAGTGGACAGGGCTACGAGCAGTACTTC
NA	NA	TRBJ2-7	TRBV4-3	CASSQDGSRGEQYF	TGCGCCAGCAGCCAAGATGGGTCCCGGGGCGAGCAGTACTTC
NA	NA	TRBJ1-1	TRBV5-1	CASSLARVNTEAFF	TGCGCCAGCAGCTTGGCAAGGGTCAACACTGAAGCTTTCTTT
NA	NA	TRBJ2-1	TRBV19	CASMRESSRWGEKYNEQFF	TGTGCCAGTATGAGGGAATCGTCACGGTGGGGGGAGAAATACAATGAGCAGTTCTTC
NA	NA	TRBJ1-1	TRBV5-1	CASSLVPLDTNTEAFF	TGCGCCAGCAGCTTGGTCCCCCTGGACACGAATACTGAAGCTTTCTTT
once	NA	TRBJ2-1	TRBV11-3	CASSSRESYNEQFF	TGTGCCAGCAGCTCGCGGGAATCTTACAATGAGCAGTTCTTC
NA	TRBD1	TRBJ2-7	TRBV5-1	CASSEGTVSYEQYF	TGCGCCAGCAGCGAAGGGACAGTATCCTACGAGCAGTACTTC
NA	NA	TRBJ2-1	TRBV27	CASTGAETSYNEQFF	TGTGCCAGCACAGGGGCCGAGACCTCCTACAATGAGCAGTTCTTC
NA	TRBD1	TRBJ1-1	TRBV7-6	CASSLGTGGLNTEAFF	TGTGCCAGCAGCTTAGGGACAGGGGGTCTGAACACTGAAGCTTTCTTT
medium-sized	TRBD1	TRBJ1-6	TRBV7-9	CASSTNRGLSPLHF	TGTGCCAGCAGCACCAACAGGGGTCTCTCACCCCTCCACTTT
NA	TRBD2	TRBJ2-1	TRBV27	CASSLYPGLAPLF	TGTGCCAGCAGTTTATACCCGGGACTAGCTCCCCTCTTC
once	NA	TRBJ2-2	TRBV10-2	CASSPPGELFF	TGCGCCAGCAGTCCCCCCGGGGAGCTGTTTTTT
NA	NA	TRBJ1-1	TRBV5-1	CASSLGYSGREGTEAFF	TGCGCCAGCAGCTTGGGGTACTCGGGCAGGGAGGGCACTGAAGCTTTCTTT
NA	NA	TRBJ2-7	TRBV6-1	CASSEASSYEQYF	TGTGCCAGCAGTGAAGCCAGCTCCTACGAGCAGTACTTC
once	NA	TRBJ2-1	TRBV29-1	CSVEPRVYNEQFF	TGCAGCGTTGAGCCGAGAGTCTACAATGAGCAGTTCTTC
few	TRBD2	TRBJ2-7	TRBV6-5	CASSPNSGGAYEQYF	TGTGCCAGCAGCCCTAATAGCGGGGGGGCTTACGAGCAGTACTTC
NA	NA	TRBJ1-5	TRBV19	CASSQGPGVTNQPQHF	TGTGCCAGTAGTCAAGGTCCAGGGGTTACCAATCAGCCCCAGCATTTT
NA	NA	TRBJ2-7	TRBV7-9	CASSFPIGTPKDHEQYF	TGTGCCAGCAGCTTCCCTATCGGGACCCCGAAGGACCACGAGCAGTACTTC
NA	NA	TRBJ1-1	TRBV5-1	CASSGGVGTDTEAFF	TGCGCCAGCAGCGGGGGTGTGGGGACCGACACTGAAGCTTTCTTT
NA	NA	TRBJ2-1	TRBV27	CASSWSPYNEQFF	TGTGCCAGCAGCTGGTCCCCCTACAATGAGCAGTTCTTC
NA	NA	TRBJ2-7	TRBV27	CASSLSRTLMNEQYF	TGTGCCAGCAGTTTAAGTCGGACCCTCATGAACGAGCAGTACTTC
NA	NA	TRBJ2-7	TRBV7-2	CASSLAGAYEQYF	TGTGCCAGCAGCTTAGCCGGGGCATACGAGCAGTACTTC
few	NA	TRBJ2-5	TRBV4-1	CASSQDLGAVETQYF	TGCGCCAGCAGCCAAGATCTCGGGGCAGTAGAGACCCAGTACTTC
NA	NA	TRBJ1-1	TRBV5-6	CASSLVTNTEAFF	TGTGCCAGCAGCTTGGTAACGAACACTGAAGCTTTCTTT
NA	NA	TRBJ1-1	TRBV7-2	CASSSDDELLAFF	TGTGCCAGCAGCTCAGACGACGAGCTATTGGCTTTCTTT
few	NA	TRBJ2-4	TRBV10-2	CASSVGGGLAKNIQYF	TGCGCCAGCAGTGTGGGGGGAGGCCTAGCCAAAAACATTCAGTACTTC
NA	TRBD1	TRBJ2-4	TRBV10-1	CASSSDRGSWPQYF	TGCGCCAGCAGTTCGGACAGGGGGTCTTGGCCTCAGTACTTC
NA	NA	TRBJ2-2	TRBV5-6	CASSLVDGELFF	TGTGCCAGCAGCTTGGTCGACGGGGAGCTGTTTTTT
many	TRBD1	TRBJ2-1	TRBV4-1	CASSQRDREPHNEQFF	TGCGCCAGCAGCCAACGGGACAGGGAGCCCCACAATGAGCAGTTCTTC
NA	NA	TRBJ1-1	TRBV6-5	CATRAGASNTEAFF	TGTGCCACCAGGGCCGGGGCATCGAACACTGAAGCTTTCTTT
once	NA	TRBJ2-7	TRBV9	CASSVAGDASSYEQYF	TGTGCCAGCAGCGTAGCCGGGGACGCGAGCTCCTACGAGCAGTACTTC
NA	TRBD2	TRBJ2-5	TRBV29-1	CSVELETSWSQYF	TGCAGCGTTGAACTAGAGACTAGCTGGTCCCAGTACTTC
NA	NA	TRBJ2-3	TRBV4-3	CASSQESTDTQYF	TGCGCCAGCAGCCAAGAGAGCACAGATACGCAGTATTTT
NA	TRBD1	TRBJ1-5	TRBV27	CASSPQTGGNQPQHF	TGTGCCAGCAGTCCCCAAACAGGGGGCAATCAGCCCCAGCATTTT
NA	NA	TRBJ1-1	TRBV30	CAWSGLRVLNTEAFF	TGTGCCTGGAGTGGACTCCGAGTATTGAACACTGAAGCTTTCTTT